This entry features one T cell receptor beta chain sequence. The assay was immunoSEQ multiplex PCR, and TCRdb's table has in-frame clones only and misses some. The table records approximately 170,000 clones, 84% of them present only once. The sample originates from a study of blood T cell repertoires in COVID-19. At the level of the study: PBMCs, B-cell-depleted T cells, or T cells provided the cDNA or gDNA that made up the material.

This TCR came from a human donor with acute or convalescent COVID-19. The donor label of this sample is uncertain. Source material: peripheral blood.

The CDR3 sequence: CASSLEGTGGRGYTF. The CDR3 coding sequence is TGTGCCAGCAGCTTGGAGGGGACAGGGGGCAGGGGCTACACCTTC. V usage is TRBV5-6 and J usage is TRBJ1-2; the match to TRBD1 covers 12 bases. The CDR3 is 15 residues long. V gave up 0 bases and J gave up 8 bases; unmatched junction bases: 5. Germline V CDR1 and CDR2: SGHDT, YYEEEE.